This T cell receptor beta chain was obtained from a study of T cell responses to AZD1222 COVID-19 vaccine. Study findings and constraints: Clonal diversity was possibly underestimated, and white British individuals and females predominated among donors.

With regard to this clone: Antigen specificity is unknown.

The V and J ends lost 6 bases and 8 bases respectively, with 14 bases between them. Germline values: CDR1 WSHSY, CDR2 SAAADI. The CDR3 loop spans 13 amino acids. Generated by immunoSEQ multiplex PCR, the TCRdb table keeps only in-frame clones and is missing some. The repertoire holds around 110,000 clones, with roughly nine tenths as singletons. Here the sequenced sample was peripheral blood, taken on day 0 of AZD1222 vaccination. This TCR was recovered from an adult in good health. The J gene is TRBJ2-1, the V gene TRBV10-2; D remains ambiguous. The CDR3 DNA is TGCGCCAGCAGGTCTCTTCAGGTCGATGAGCAGTTCTTC. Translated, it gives CASRSLQVDEQFF.